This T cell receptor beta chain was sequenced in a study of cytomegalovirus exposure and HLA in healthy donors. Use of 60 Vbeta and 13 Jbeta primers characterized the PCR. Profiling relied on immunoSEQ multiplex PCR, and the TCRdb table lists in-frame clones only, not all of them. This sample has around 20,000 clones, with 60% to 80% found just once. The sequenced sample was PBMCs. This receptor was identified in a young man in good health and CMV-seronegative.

CDR3: CASSLAAGKIFF. CDR3 in DNA: TGTGCCAGCAGCTTGGCCGCAGGCAAAATTTTCTTT. The chain links TRBV5-6 to TRBJ1-1; no clear D gene. V lost 0 bases to trimming and J lost 13 bases, with 13 bases between them. This CDR3 comprises 12 residues. CDR1 and CDR2 from the germline V gene are SGHDT and YYEEEE.